This T cell receptor beta chain was sequenced during a study of Graves' ophthalmopathy and Graves' hyperthyroidism. Whole-study results and caveats: Blood contained most expanded thyroid clonotypes exceeding 0.001 frequency.

Researchers took RNA transcripts and amplified TCR beta CDR3 regions from them. First-round RT-PCR with HTBI primers preceded a second-round multiplex PCR. TCRdb itself ran the multiplex PCR reads through MiXCR, one entry per CDR3 protein. The table lists about 160,000 distinct CDR3 sequences, roughly 37% of them singletons. Comments on this clonotype: Its antigen is undetermined.

Germline CDR1 and CDR2: ENHRY and SYGVKD. The CDR3 length is 13 residues. V lost 10 bases and J lost 4; bases outside the gene matches: 7. Clinicians diagnosed using symptoms, serum thyroxine, TRAb, thyroid ultrasound and orbital computed tomography. The sequencing sample was made of peripheral blood. The clonotype was recovered from a woman in her thirties or forties with Graves' ophthalmopathy. The chain uses TRBV10-3 and TRBJ1-2; 9 nucleotides agree with TRBD1. This chain's CDR3 is CATTDRGTYGYTF. As DNA, the CDR3 is TGTGCCACCACGGACAGGGGTACCTATGGCTACACCTTC.